The present TCR beta chain was sequenced within a study of shared clonotypes between healthy human individuals. Regarding the study as a whole: Only a few donors were included, so the genetic and exposure-history diversity represented was limited.

The method was immunoSEQ multiplex PCR; TCRdb's version includes in-frame clones alone and lacks a portion of them. The repertoire holds about half a million clones, with 79% as singletons. This CDR3 contains 13 residues. V trimming: 4 bases; J trimming: 11 bases; junction bases outside the gene matches: 4. CDR1 is SGHAT, CDR2 FQNNGV, per germline. With respect to this clone: Antigen: not known.

Every contributor of samples was a Caucasian grown-up residing in Nashville, Tennessee. This clonotype was sampled from a woman aged 40-49 years in good health. Some clones in this sample may be carry-over from other donors' samples. The sequenced sample consisted of PBMCs. This rearrangement joins TRBV11-2 to TRBJ2-7, with 14 bases fitting TRBD2. CDR3 in amino acids: CASSYTGLAGEYF. CDR3 DNA: TGTGCCAGCAGCTACACGGGACTAGCGGGAGAGTACTTC.